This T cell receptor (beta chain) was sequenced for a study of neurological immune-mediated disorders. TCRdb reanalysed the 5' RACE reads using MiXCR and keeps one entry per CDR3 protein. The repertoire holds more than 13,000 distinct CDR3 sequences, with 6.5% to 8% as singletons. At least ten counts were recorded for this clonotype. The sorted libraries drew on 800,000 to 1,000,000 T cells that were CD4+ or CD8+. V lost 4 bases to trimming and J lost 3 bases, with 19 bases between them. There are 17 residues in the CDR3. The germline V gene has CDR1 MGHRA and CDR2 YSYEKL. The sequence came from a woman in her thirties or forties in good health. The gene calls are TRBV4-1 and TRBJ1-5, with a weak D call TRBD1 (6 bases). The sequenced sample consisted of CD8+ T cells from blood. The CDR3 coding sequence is TGCGCCAGCAGCCTGATCGTCCGGGACACGATCAATCAGCCCCAGCATTTT. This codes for CASSLIVRDTINQPQHF.